The rows below give T cell receptor beta chains drawn from one sample of a study of cytomegalovirus exposure and HLA in healthy donors. Some clones are missing from TCRdb's copy, which holds only in-frame ones; the method was immunoSEQ multiplex PCR. There are 150,000 to 200,000 clones in the sample; around 78% occur only once, and approximately 2.1% lies in the top ten. The sample taken for sequencing was PBMCs. The receptors originated from a woman younger than 45 in good health and CMV-seropositive. CDR3s include the opening cysteine and the closing phenylalanine or tryptophan. The order of the fields is V gene, J gene, clone size, CDR3 length, D gene, CDR3 protein, CDR3 DNA. The D gene is left open where the match is weak. The size field is filled for only some rows; it gives once, few, many or a size class.

TRBV6-4,TRBJ2-1,few,14,NA,CASSVDGSTHEQFF,TGTGCCAGCAGTGTTGACGGGAGTACACATGAGCAGTTCTTC
TRBV7-2,TRBJ1-5,few,17,TRBD1,CASSSSRGGPGNQPQHF,TGTGCCAGCAGTTCCTCAAGAGGGGGCCCCGGCAATCAGCCCCAGCATTTT
TRBV9,TRBJ2-1,few,18,NA,CASSVVGRGPSGGNEQFF,TGTGCCAGCAGCGTAGTTGGCAGGGGGCCCTCCGGGGGGAATGAGCAGTTCTTC
TRBV5-6,TRBJ1-5,NA,14,TRBD1,CASSLTGEEQPQHF,TGTGCCAGCAGCTTGACAGGGGAGGAACAGCCCCAGCATTTT
TRBV7-2,TRBJ2-1,NA,16,NA,CASSLGGVRSYNEQFF,TGTGCCAGCAGCTTAGGCGGCGTTCGCTCCTACAATGAGCAGTTCTTC
TRBV6-5,TRBJ2-1,once,14,NA,CASSYRSSYNEQFF,TGTGCCAGCAGTTACAGGAGCTCCTACAATGAGCAGTTCTTC
TRBV6-5,TRBJ2-7,few,14,NA,CASSYRDNVAEQYF,TGTGCCAGCAGTTATAGGGACAACGTCGCCGAGCAGTACTTC
TRBV4-1,TRBJ2-3,NA,16,NA,CASSQDGDLSPDTQYF,TGCGCCAGCAGCCAAGATGGAGACTTGAGCCCAGATACGCAGTATTTT
TRBV5-4,TRBJ2-2,NA,16,NA,CASSFDRGTNTGELFF,TGTGCCAGCAGCTTTGACCGGGGAACAAACACCGGGGAGCTGTTTTTT
TRBV5-4,TRBJ2-3,NA,17,TRBD2,CASSLGGSGSSTDTQYF,TGTGCCAGCAGCCTCGGGGGTAGCGGGTCTAGCACAGATACGCAGTATTTT
TRBV28,TRBJ2-5,NA,13,NA,CASSSTVRETQYF,TGTGCCAGCAGTTCGACAGTCCGGGAGACCCAGTACTTC
TRBV29-1,TRBJ2-1,few,10,NA,CSVGGNEQFF,TGCAGCGTTGGAGGCAATGAGCAGTTCTTC
TRBV6-5,TRBJ2-2,few,13,NA,CASSSRGPGELFF,TGTGCCAGCAGCTCTAGAGGTCCCGGGGAGCTGTTTTTT
TRBV7-6,TRBJ1-5,NA,16,NA,CASSLAPGRPNQPQHF,TGTGCCAGCAGCTTAGCGCCCGGCAGGCCAAATCAGCCCCAGCATTTT
TRBV30,TRBJ1-1,once,14,NA,CAWSLGQGNTEAFF,TGTGCCTGGAGTTTAGGGCAGGGGAACACTGAAGCTTTCTTT
TRBV7-9,TRBJ2-5,NA,14,NA,CASSWAMYQETQYF,TGTGCCAGCAGCTGGGCCATGTACCAAGAGACCCAGTACTTC
TRBV2,TRBJ2-3,NA,16,TRBD2,CASSEALAGGGGTQYF,TGTGCCAGCAGTGAAGCGCTAGCGGGAGGGGGAGGTACGCAGTATTTT
TRBV5-8,TRBJ2-6,few,16,NA,CASSPGVNSGANVLTF,TGTGCCAGCAGCCCTGGAGTAAATTCTGGGGCCAACGTCCTGACTTTC
TRBV9,TRBJ2-3,NA,14,NA,CASSGRTYTDTQYF,TGTGCCAGCAGCGGCCGGACTTACACAGATACGCAGTATTTT
TRBV13,TRBJ1-2,medium-sized,14,NA,CASRMARASYGYTF,TGTGCCAGCAGAATGGCCAGGGCGTCCTATGGCTACACCTTC
TRBV6-1,TRBJ2-2,NA,15,TRBD2,CASSELAGDTGELFF,TGTGCCAGCAGTGAGCTAGCGGGGGACACCGGGGAGCTGTTTTTT
TRBV11-2,TRBJ2-6,NA,16,NA,CASSLRVSSGANVLTF,TGTGCCAGCAGCTTGAGGGTTAGCTCTGGGGCCAACGTCCTGACTTTC
TRBV6-5,TRBJ1-1,few,13,NA,CASSLMSGESAFF,TGTGCCAGCAGTTTAATGTCTGGAGAATCGGCTTTCTTT
TRBV30,TRBJ2-2,NA,14,TRBD2,CAWNSGVNTGELFF,TGTGCCTGGAATAGCGGGGTGAACACCGGGGAGCTGTTTTTT
TRBV2,TRBJ1-5,NA,13,NA,CASSEERDQPQHF,TGTGCCAGCAGTGAAGAGAGGGATCAGCCCCAGCATTTT
TRBV30,TRBJ1-5,NA,13,TRBD1,CAWSVTGEQPQHF,TGTGCCTGGAGTGTAACAGGGGAGCAGCCCCAGCATTTT
TRBV7-8,TRBJ1-3,NA,13,NA,CASSFGSGNTIYF,TGTGCCAGCAGCTTCGGGTCTGGAAACACCATATATTTT
TRBV6-5,TRBJ1-2,NA,14,TRBD1,CASSRTGPNYGYTF,TGTGCCAGCAGCCGGACAGGTCCTAACTATGGCTACACCTTC
TRBV18,TRBJ1-5,NA,14,NA,CASSLTGDNQPQHF,TGTGCCAGCTCGTTGACAGGAGACAATCAGCCCCAGCATTTT
TRBV5-4,TRBJ1-1,NA,16,TRBD1,CASSIGTGGMNTEAFF,TGTGCCAGCAGCATCGGGACAGGGGGGATGAACACTGAAGCTTTCTTT
TRBV2,TRBJ2-7,NA,13,TRBD2,CATTAGLTYEQYF,TGTGCCACCACAGCGGGGTTGACCTACGAGCAGTACTTC
TRBV7-9,TRBJ2-5,NA,18,NA,CASSATKRGARFLETQYF,TGTGCCAGCTCCGCGACAAAACGCGGGGCGCGCTTCCTGGAGACCCAGTACTTC
TRBV15,TRBJ2-1,NA,14,TRBD2,CATSRSGGANEQFF,TGTGCCACCAGCCGTAGCGGGGGAGCAAATGAGCAGTTCTTC
TRBV28,TRBJ1-5,NA,17,NA,CASSRDDDSYSNQPQHF,TGTGCCAGCAGCCGCGATGATGACAGTTATAGCAATCAGCCCCAGCATTTT
TRBV6-5,TRBJ2-1,NA,12,NA,CATAIGGNEQFF,TGTGCCACAGCTATCGGGGGCAATGAGCAGTTCTTC
TRBV2,TRBJ2-1,NA,11,NA,CASRSGNEQFF,TGTGCCAGCAGATCCGGCAATGAGCAGTTCTTC
TRBV5-4,TRBJ2-7,NA,14,NA,CASSSDLATYEQYF,TGTGCCAGCAGCTCTGACCTAGCTACCTACGAGCAGTACTTC
TRBV7-6,TRBJ1-2,NA,14,NA,CASSPDPGNYGYTF,TGTGCCAGCAGCCCCGACCCGGGTAACTATGGCTACACCTTC
TRBV4-1,TRBJ2-1,NA,15,TRBD2,CASSQVGTGGDEQFF,TGCGCCAGCAGCCAGGTGGGGACGGGGGGGGATGAGCAGTTCTTC
TRBV7-2,TRBJ1-4,NA,16,TRBD1,CASSLIGGAGNEKLFF,TGTGCCAGCAGCTTAATAGGGGGCGCGGGCAATGAAAAACTGTTTTTT
TRBV30,TRBJ2-5,NA,13,TRBD2,CAWSLAGCGTQYF,TGTGCCTGGAGTCTAGCGGGGTGTGGGACCCAGTACTTC
TRBV5-4,TRBJ2-3,NA,14,NA,CASRLDLSGDTQYF,TGTGCCAGCAGGTTGGACCTCTCGGGGGATACGCAGTATTTT
TRBV9,TRBJ2-7,few,14,NA,CASSVATGTYEQYF,TGTGCCAGCAGCGTAGCTACAGGGACCTACGAGCAGTACTTC
TRBV18,TRBJ2-7,NA,14,NA,CASSPPLQGIEQYF,TGTGCCAGCTCACCTCCATTACAGGGTATCGAGCAGTACTTC
TRBV7-9,TRBJ2-5,few,14,NA,CASSLAGTQGTQYF,TGTGCCAGCAGCTTAGCGGGTACTCAGGGGACCCAGTACTTC
TRBV7-9,TRBJ1-2,NA,14,TRBD1,CASSLGGDSYGYTF,TGTGCCAGCAGCTTAGGGGGGGACAGCTATGGCTACACCTTC
TRBV7-9,TRBJ2-3,NA,15,NA,CASSLGADSTDTQYF,TGTGCCAGCAGCTTAGGAGCGGACAGCACAGATACGCAGTATTTT
TRBV7-6,TRBJ2-6,NA,17,NA,CASSLSGISSGANVLTF,TGTGCCAGCAGTTTAAGCGGAATTAGCTCTGGGGCCAACGTCCTGACTTTC
TRBV7-2,TRBJ2-3,NA,14,TRBD1,CASSSDRVADTQYF,TGTGCCAGCAGCTCGGACAGGGTAGCAGATACGCAGTATTTT
TRBV6-1,TRBJ1-5,NA,12,NA,CASSEMGGPQHF,TGTGCCAGCAGTGAAATGGGGGGTCCCCAGCATTTT
TRBV2,TRBJ2-7,NA,16,TRBD1,CASSDVDRVKNYEQYF,TGTGCCAGCAGTGACGTAGACAGGGTTAAAAACTACGAGCAGTACTTC